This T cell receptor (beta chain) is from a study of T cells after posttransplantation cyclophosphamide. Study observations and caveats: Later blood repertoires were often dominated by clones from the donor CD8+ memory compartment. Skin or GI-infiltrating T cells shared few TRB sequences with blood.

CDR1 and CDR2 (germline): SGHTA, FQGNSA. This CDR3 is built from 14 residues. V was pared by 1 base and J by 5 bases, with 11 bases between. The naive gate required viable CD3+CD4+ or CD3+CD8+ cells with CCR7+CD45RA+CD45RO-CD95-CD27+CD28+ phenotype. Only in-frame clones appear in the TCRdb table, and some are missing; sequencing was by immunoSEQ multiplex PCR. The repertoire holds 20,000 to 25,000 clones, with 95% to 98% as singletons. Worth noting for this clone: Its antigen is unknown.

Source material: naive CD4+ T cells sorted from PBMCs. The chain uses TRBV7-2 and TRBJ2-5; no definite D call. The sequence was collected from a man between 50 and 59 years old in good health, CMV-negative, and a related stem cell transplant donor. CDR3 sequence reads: CASSLGGSLETQYF. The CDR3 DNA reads TGTGCCAGCAGCTTAGGCGGTTCCCTGGAGACCCAGTACTTC.